Below are 16 T cell receptor beta chains sequenced from a single sample in a study of Ad26.COV2.S vaccination and SARS-CoV-2 variants. The table came from immunoSEQ multiplex PCR; TCRdb's copy has only in-frame clones and leaves some out. The profile shows 360,000 or so clones, roughly 91% of them singletons. Treatment of the sample: roughly 20 received Ad26.COV2.S at low or high dose, single or two shots; 5 received placebo; per-sample allocation not given. Each sample was drawn 63 days after the first injection (of vaccine or placebo). Sequenced material: peripheral blood, taken in a trial of Ad26.COV2.S vaccine versus placebo. The origin of the receptors is a person aged 18-60 years who received the Ad26.COV2.S COVID-19 vaccine or a placebo.

V usage is TRBV7-2 and J usage is TRBJ2-7, with D possibly being TRBD1 or TRBD2 (6 bases each). The CDR3 totals 15 residues. V was shortened by 4 bases and J by 4 bases, with 17 bases between the two germline ends. Germline loops: CDR1 SGHTA, CDR2 FQGNSA. Here the CDR3 reads CASSSAGGTSYEQYF. CDR3 DNA sequence: TGTGCCAGCAGCTCCGCCGGAGGGACATCTTACGAGCAGTACTTC.

Points on this clone: One junction end disagrees with the germline gene, perhaps due to a read error. The CDR3 region is CASSLVENTEAFF. The CDR3 DNA follows: TGTGCTAGCAGCTTAGTCGAGAACACTGAAGCTTTCTTT. The J gene is TRBJ1-1, the V gene TRBV7-7; no clear D gene. The CDR3 runs to 13 residues. CDR1 is SSHAT and CDR2 is FNYEAQ in the germline V gene (reference sequence).

The chain links TRBV11-2 to TRBJ2-3, with 7 bases identical to TRBD1. The CDR3 has 17 residues. Germline CDR1 is SGHAT and CDR2 is FQNNGV. The ends lost 4 bases at V and 0 bases at J; junction bases unmatched: 10. CDR3 nucleotide sequence: TGTGCCAGCAGCTCAGTACAGGGGATGTCTAGCACAGATACGCAGTATTTT. Protein sequence: CASSSVQGMSSTDTQYF.

This clone has only a few counts. V gene TRBV10-3 combines with J gene TRBJ1-5; 7 bases are shared with TRBD1. Germline CDR1 is ENHRY and CDR2 is SYGVKD. This CDR3 comprises 13 residues. J gave up 4 bases and V 10 bases, and 7 bases lay outside the gene matches. The CDR3 DNA is TGTGCCAAACCGGGACAGCCAAATCAGCCCCAGCATTTT. This gives the protein CAKPGQPNQPQHF.

CDR3 in DNA: TGTGCTAGTGGTTTGGTAACTAGCGGATACACAGATACGCAGTATTTT. This codes for CASGLVTSGYTDTQYF. The chain has TRBV12-5 and TRBJ2-3; 8 positions match TRBD2. Germline V gives CDR1 LGHNT, CDR2 FRNRAP. This CDR3 comprises 16 residues. V gave up 0 bases and J gave up 2 bases; unmatched junction bases: 4. Based on the CDR3 plus reference TRBV12-5 and TRBJ2-3, the full variable domain is DARVTQTPRHKVTEMGQEVTMRCQPILGHNTVFWYRQTMMQGLELLAYFRNRAPLDDSGMPKDRFSAEMPDATLATLKIQPSEPRDSAVYFCASGLVTSGYTDTQYFGPGTRLTVL.

The chain recombines TRBV6-5 with TRBJ1-5; no firm D call. This CDR3 has 15 residues. Germline V gene sequence: CDR1 MNHEY, CDR2 SVGAGI. The V and J ends lost 3 bases and 0 bases respectively, with 9 bases between them. The CDR3, as DNA: TGTGCCAGCAGTTATCGAAAGGATAGCAATCAGCCCCAGCATTTT. Its protein is CASSYRKDSNQPQHF.

This chain uses TRBV4-1 with TRBJ1-2, with D unclear. This CDR3 is built from 17 residues. Germline CDR1 is MGHRA and CDR2 is YSYEKL. Trimming shortened V by 4 bases and J by 4 bases, and 22 bases separated the two germline ends. The CDR3 here is CASSPISHTDSGYGYTF. The CDR3 region has the DNA TGCGCCAGCAGCCCGATATCCCACACAGATTCGGGCTATGGCTACACCTTC.

This clone was observed a handful of times. The rearrangement uses TRBV7-8 and TRBJ1-1; D is undetermined. The germline V gene has CDR1 SGHVS and CDR2 FQNEAQ. V lost 1 base and J lost 3, with 12 bases in between. The CDR3 length is 15 residues. The CDR3 region is CASSLEGPRYTEAFF. The CDR3, as DNA: TGTGCCAGCAGCTTAGAAGGGCCTCGGTACACTGAAGCTTTCTTT.

This rearrangement joins TRBV5-6 to TRBJ2-3; 10 bases are shared with TRBD2. This CDR3 region has 15 residues. Per germline, CDR1 SGHDT and CDR2 YYEEEE. V lost 4 bases, J lost 6 bases, and 8 bases stayed unmatched. The CDR3 DNA is TGTGCCAGCAGCAACCCAGCGGGGGGGCTTGATACGCAGTATTTT. This encodes CASSNPAGGLDTQYF.

V is TRBV11-2 and J is TRBJ2-3; the D call may be TRBD1 or TRBD2 (5 bases each). V dropped 11 bases and J dropped 2 bases, with 20 bases sitting between them. Germline CDR1 is SGHAT and CDR2 is FQNNGV. The length of the CDR3 is 15 residues. The DNA for the CDR3 is TGTGCCTCTGTATTTAGAGGGGCGGACACAGATACGCAGTATTTT. It specifies CASVFRGADTDTQYF.

V is TRBV7-2 and J is TRBJ2-1, with D maybe TRBD2 (6 bases). The CDR3 has 16 residues. The germline V gene encodes CDR1 SGHTA and CDR2 FQGNSA. V lost 0 bases to trimming and J lost 4 bases, with 13 bases between them. CDR3 in amino acids: CASSLASGSGYNEQFF. The DNA for the CDR3 is TGTGCCAGCAGCTTAGCTAGCGGTAGTGGGTACAATGAGCAGTTCTTC. Together with reference TRBV7-2 and TRBJ2-1, the CDR3 gives the full variable domain: GAGVSQSPSNKVTEKGKDVELRCDPISGHTALYWYRQSLGQGLEFLIYFQGNSAPDKSGLPSDRFSAERTGGSVSTLTIQRTQQEDSAVYLCASSLASGSGYNEQFFGPGTRLTVL.

This chain joins TRBV5-5 and TRBJ2-3, with a possible D match to TRBD2 (5 bases). V gave up 7 bases and J gave up 2 bases, with 14 bases separating them. The CDR3 is made up of 14 amino acids. The germline gives CDR1 SGHKS, CDR2 YYEKEE (reference sequence). The CDR3 DNA follows: TGTGCCAGCGACTCGGCGGGTTCCACAGATACGCAGTATTTT. Translation gives CASDSAGSTDTQYF.

The chain employs TRBV2 and TRBJ2-7; maybe TRBD1 (5 bases). V lost 4 bases and J lost 4, with 11 bases in between. The CDR3 is 13 amino acids. Looked up from germline, CDR1 is SNHLY and CDR2 is FYNNEI. CDR3 residues: CASSVVRDYEQYF. Here the CDR3 DNA reads TGTGCCAGCAGTGTCGTCAGGGATTACGAGCAGTACTTC. Full variable domain (outside the CDR3, taken from reference TRBV2 and TRBJ2-7): EPEVTQTPSHQVTQMGQEVILRCVPISNHLYFYWYRQILGQKVEFLVSFYNNEISEKSEIFDDQFSVERPDGSNFTLKIRSTKLEDSAMYFCASSVVRDYEQYFGPGTRLTVT.

This clone was picked up one time. V and J are TRBV7-2 and TRBJ2-7; a weak D match, TRBD2 (6 bases). Germline V gene lookup returns CDR1 SGHTA and CDR2 FQGNSA. The CDR3 extends over 13 amino acids. The V and J ends lost 4 bases and 2 bases respectively, with 9 bases between them. The CDR3 DNA is TGTGCCAGCAGCTGGCGGGGTACCTACGAGCAGTACTTC. Residues: CASSWRGTYEQYF.

The chain links TRBV9 to TRBJ2-1; 11 bases fit TRBD2. Trimming cost V 4 bases and J 6 bases; bases outside gene matches: 6. Per germline, CDR1 SGDLS and CDR2 YYNGEE. The CDR3 runs to 15 residues. For the CDR3, the DNA is TGTGCCAGCAGCTCTACTAGCGGGGGTGGCAATGAGCAGTTCTTC. Protein sequence: CASSSTSGGGNEQFF.

This rearrangement joins TRBV6-2 or TRBV6-3 to TRBJ1-1; the D is unclear. Germline V gives CDR1 MNHEY, CDR2 SVGEGT. The V end was cut by 5 bases, the J end by 8 bases, with 12 bases between. The CDR3 runs to 12 residues. The CDR3 loop reads CASSNLGREAFF. CDR3 DNA: TGTGCCAGCAGTAACCTTGGACGGGAAGCTTTCTTT.